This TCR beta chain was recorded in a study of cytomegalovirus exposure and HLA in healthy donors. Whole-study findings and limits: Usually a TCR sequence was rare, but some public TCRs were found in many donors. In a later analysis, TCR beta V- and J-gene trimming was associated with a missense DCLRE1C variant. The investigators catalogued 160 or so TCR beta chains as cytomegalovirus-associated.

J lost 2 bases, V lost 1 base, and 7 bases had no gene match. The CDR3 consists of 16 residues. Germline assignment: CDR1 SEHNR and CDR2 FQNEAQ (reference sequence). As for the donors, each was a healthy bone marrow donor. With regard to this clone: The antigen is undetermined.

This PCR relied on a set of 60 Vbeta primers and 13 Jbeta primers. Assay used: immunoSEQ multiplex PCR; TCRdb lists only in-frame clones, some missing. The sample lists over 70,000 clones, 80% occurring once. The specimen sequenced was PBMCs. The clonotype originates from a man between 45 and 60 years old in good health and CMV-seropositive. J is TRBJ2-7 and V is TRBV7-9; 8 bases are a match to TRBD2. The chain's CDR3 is CASSLGLSGGPYEQYF. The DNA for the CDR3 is TGTGCCAGCAGCTTAGGGCTGTCGGGAGGGCCCTACGAGCAGTACTTC.